Sequencing of this TCR beta chain was carried out in a study of blood T cells in healthy people across ages. The second PCR ran roughly 7 to 12 cycles with a sample-barcoded 5' primer and J-beta primers. Template switching added a 12-random-nucleotide identifier to every cDNA molecule. Every sample gave at least 3 million paired-end reads containing CDR3. A single record per CDR3 protein comes from TCRdb applying MiXCR to the 5' RACE reads. The sample carries 700,000 to 850,000 distinct CDR3 sequences, under 40% recorded once. The CDR3 totals 12 residues. Germline V CDR1 and CDR2: SEHNR, FQNEAQ (reference sequence). V dropped 5 bases and J dropped 6; count of bases not matched to a gene: 2. This clonotype was detected a few times.

This sequence was found in a man between 18 and 35 years old in good health. Input material: blood. The chain carries TRBV7-9 and TRBJ1-2; TRBD1 agrees at 8 bases. CDR3 nucleotide sequence: TGTGCCAGCAGCGCACAGGGGGATGGCTACACCTTC. It codes for CASSAQGDGYTF.